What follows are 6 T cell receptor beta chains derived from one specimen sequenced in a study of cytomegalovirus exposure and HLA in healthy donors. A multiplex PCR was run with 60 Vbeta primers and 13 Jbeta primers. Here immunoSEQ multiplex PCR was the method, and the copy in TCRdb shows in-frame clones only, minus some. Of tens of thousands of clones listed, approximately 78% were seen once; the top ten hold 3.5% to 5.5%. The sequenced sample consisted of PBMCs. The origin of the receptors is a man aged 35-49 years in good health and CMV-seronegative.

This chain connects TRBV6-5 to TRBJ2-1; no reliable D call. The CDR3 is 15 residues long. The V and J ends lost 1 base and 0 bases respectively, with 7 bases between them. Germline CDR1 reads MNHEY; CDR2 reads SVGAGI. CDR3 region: CASSYLANSYNEQFF. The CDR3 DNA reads TGTGCCAGCAGTTACTTAGCTAACTCCTACAATGAGCAGTTCTTC.

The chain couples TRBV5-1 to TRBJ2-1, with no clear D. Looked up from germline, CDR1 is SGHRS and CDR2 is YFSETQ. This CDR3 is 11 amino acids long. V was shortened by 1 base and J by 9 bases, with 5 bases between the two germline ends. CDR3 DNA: TGCGCCAGCAGCTTGCAGGTTGAGCAGTTCTTC. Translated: CASSLQVEQFF.

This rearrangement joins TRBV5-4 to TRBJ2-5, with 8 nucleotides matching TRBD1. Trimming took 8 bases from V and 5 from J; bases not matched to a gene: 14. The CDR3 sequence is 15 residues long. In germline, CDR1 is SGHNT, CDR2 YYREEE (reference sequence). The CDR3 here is CARGARTGRYETQYF. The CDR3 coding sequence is TGTGCCAGAGGGGCTCGGACAGGGAGGTATGAGACCCAGTACTTC.

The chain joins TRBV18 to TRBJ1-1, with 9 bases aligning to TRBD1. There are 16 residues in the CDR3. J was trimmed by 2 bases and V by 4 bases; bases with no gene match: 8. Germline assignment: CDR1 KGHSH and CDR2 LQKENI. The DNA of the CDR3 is TGTGCCAGCTCACAACTTGGACAGGGGATAAACACTGAAGCTTTCTTT. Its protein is CASSQLGQGINTEAFF.

CDR3 sequence: CASSLPNRGREAFF. The CDR3 DNA sequence: TGTGCCAGCAGTTTACCTAACAGGGGGCGTGAAGCTTTCTTT. The chain links TRBV28 to TRBJ1-1; TRBD1 aligns across 9 bases. Losses at the gene ends were 2 bases for V and 7 bases for J; bases not matched to a gene: 5. Germline V gives CDR1 MDHEN, CDR2 SYDVKM. This CDR3 spans 14 amino acids.

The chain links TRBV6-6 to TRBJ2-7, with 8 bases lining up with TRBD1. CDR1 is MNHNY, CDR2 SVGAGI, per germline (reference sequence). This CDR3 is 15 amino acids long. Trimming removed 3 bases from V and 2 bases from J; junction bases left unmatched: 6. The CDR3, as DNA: TGTGCCAGCAGTTATACCGGGACAGGCGCCTACGAGCAGTACTTC. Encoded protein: CASSYTGTGAYEQYF.